Following are 15 T cell receptor beta chains from one sample sequenced in a study of tumor-infiltrating lymphocytes in primary liver carcinoma. RNA and DNA were co-extracted from approximately 20-30 mg of unsorted bulk tissue. Synthesis of TCR beta cDNA was carried out from 450 to 500 ng total RNA with a constant-region primer. For TCR beta, libraries were produced by three nested multiplex PCR rounds using slightly modified ARM-PCR. The first two PCR rounds used TRBV1-TRBV30 forward primers with a C-beta reverse primer, roughly 11 cycles each. MiXCR was run by TCRdb on the multiplex PCR reads, yielding one entry per CDR3 protein. The sample holds more than 50,000 distinct CDR3 sequences; roughly 77% are singletons and the top ten take 25%. The sample taken for sequencing was liver tumor tissue from sampling region 2. Subset in this sample: tumor region T2, inferior pole. All receptors come from a man in his forties with primary liver carcinoma and hepatitis B virus infection.

This clonotype appeared once. V usage is TRBV6-5 and J usage is TRBJ2-6; D is perhaps TRBD1 (5 bases). Germline-derived CDR1 and CDR2 are MNHEY and SVGAGI. CDR3 size: 18 residues. The ends were cut back, 5 bases at V and 4 bases at J, with 21 bases in the middle. For the CDR3, the DNA is TGTGCCAGCAGTCGTTGGGCAGGGATGAAAGCCGGGGCCAACGTCCTGACTTTC. Translating gives CASSRWAGMKAGANVLTF.

Note on this clonotype: The junction and the germline gene differ at one end; a read error may be behind it. The chain couples TRBV14 to TRBJ2-1; 8 bases align to TRBD1. The CDR3 covers 15 residues. The germline V gene encodes CDR1 SGHDN and CDR2 FVKESK. The CDR3 DNA reads as TGTGCCAGCAGCCATCGGGACAGGATCTACGATGAGCAGTTCTTC. Translating it yields CASSHRDRIYDEQFF.

Remarks on this clonotype: Its ends do not fully match the called genes, so a read error is possible. This chain joins TRBV12-3 or TRBV12-4 and TRBJ2-5, with 7 bases lining up with TRBD2. CDR3 length: 16 amino acids. CDR3 amino acids: CTSSSWGEGRPENQYF. The CDR3 coding sequence is TGTACCAGCAGTTCCTGGGGGGAGGGCCGCCCAGAGAACCAGTACTTC.

The V and J genes are TRBV24-1 and TRBJ2-1; 15 bases are shared with TRBD2. The CDR3 covers 20 residues. Germline-derived CDR1 and CDR2 are KGHDR and SFDVKD. Trimming cost V 2 bases and J 1 base; bases outside gene matches: 8. CDR3 sequence (DNA): TGTGCCACCAGTGATTGGACTAGCGGGAGGGCTAACCCTTCCTACAATGAGCAGTTCTTC. This sequence encodes CATSDWTSGRANPSYNEQFF.

To note about this clonotype: At one end, the junction sequence differs from germline, possibly due to a read error. The chain uses TRBV11-2 and TRBJ1-6; TRBD1 is a possible D gene (6 bases). CDR1 and CDR2 (germline): SGHAT, FQNNGV. The length of the CDR3 is 16 residues. The CDR3 reads CASNLRQVLYNPPLHF. The DNA of the CDR3 is TGTGCCAGCAACTTAAGACAGGTCCTTTATAATCCACCCCTCCATTTT.

Comment on this clonotype: A much larger clonotype is one base distant, so this may be a read error. The gene calls are TRBV5-1 and TRBJ2-2; 8 positions agree with TRBD2. Germline V lookup: CDR1 SGHRS, CDR2 YFSETQ. The CDR3 extends over 16 amino acids. This CDR3 reads CPSSSDGRDLSGELFF. The CDR3 DNA reads as TGCCCCAGCAGCTCCGACGGGAGGGATTTGTCCGGGGAGCTGTTTTTT.

At least ten counts were recorded for this clonotype. The chain has TRBV6-1 and TRBJ1-4; no clear D. The CDR3 is 15 residues long. The germline V gene encodes CDR1 MNHNS and CDR2 SASEGT. The germline V and J ends were trimmed by 8 bases and 3 bases, with 16 bases remaining between them. This CDR3 reads CASATLDGPNEKLFF. In DNA, the CDR3 is TGTGCCAGCGCGACCCTCGACGGCCCTAATGAAAAACTGTTTTTT.

With respect to this clonotype: This CDR3 is missing its conserved last phenylalanine or tryptophan, likely due to a read error. The chain has TRBV30 and TRBJ2-2; D possibly corresponds to TRBD2 (5 bases). The CDR3 sequence is 16 residues long. The V gene's germline CDR1 is GTSNPN and CDR2 SVGIG (reference sequence). In DNA form, the CDR3 reads TGTGCCTTGAGTGTCGGAGGAAGTCGGAACACCGGGGAGCTGTTTCTT. Translated, it gives CALSVGGSRNTGELFL.

To note about this clonotype: At one end the junction does not follow the germline gene, possibly because of a read error. This chain connects TRBV12-3 or TRBV12-4 to TRBJ2-7; possibly TRBD2 for D (5 bases). The CDR3 is 13 amino acids. The CDR3 region is CASTRREHYEEYF. The CDR3 DNA is TGTGCCAGCACCAGACGGGAACACTACGAGGAGTACTTC.

This clonotype was seen just once. The chain joins TRBV6-1 to TRBJ2-1, with 7 positions matching TRBD2. Germline V gives CDR1 MNHNS, CDR2 SASEGT. The CDR3 consists of 17 residues. The trim removed 6 bases at V and 7 bases at J, leaving 18 bases unmatched. The CDR3 here is CASSGRSWAGEVNEQFF. The CDR3 bases are TGTGCCAGCAGCGGGAGGTCGTGGGCGGGAGAGGTGAATGAGCAGTTCTTC.

This clonotype occurred once. The junction shows a germline mismatch at one end, possibly a read error. The J gene is TRBJ2-3, the V gene TRBV7-8; D ambiguous. The CDR3 covers 17 residues. Germline V gene lookup returns CDR1 SGHVS and CDR2 FQNEAQ. The CDR3, as DNA: TGTACCAGCAGCTCAGATGCAAGTGGAGCTAGCACAGATACGCAGTATTTT. Amino acid sequence: CTSSSDASGASTDTQYF. Combining the CDR3 with reference TRBV7-8 and TRBJ2-3 gives the whole variable domain GAGVSQSPRYKVAKRGQDVALRCDPISGHVSLFWYQQALGQGPEFLTYFQNEAQLDKSGLPSDRFFAERPEGSVSTLKIQRTQQEDSAVYLCTSSSDASGASTDTQYFGPGTRLTVL.

Concerning this clonotype: The final CDR3 position lacks the conserved phenylalanine or tryptophan, pointing to a likely read error. The chain has TRBV4-1 and TRBJ1-2; perhaps TRBD1 as D (5 bases). This CDR3 spans 15 amino acids. Germline V gene sequence: CDR1 MGHRA, CDR2 YSYEKL. Here the CDR3 DNA reads TGCGCCAGCAGCCAAATAACAGGAGCTAATTATGGCTACACCCTC. Its translation: CASSQITGANYGYTL.

This sequence joins TRBV24-1 and TRBJ2-3; D gene ambiguous. This CDR3 comprises 12 residues. Germline CDR1 and CDR2: KGHDR and SFDVKD. Trimming stripped 4 bases from V and 3 bases from J, with 4 bases between. CDR3 sequence reads: CATSEGTDTQYF. The CDR3, as DNA: TGTGCCACCAGTGAGGGGACAGATACGCAGTATTTT.

This clonotype was seen repeatedly, ten times or more. A much more abundant neighbour one base away suggests this may be a read error. The rearrangement joins TRBV29-1 to TRBJ1-1; no firm D call. Germline CDR1 and CDR2: SQVTM and ANQGSEA. This CDR3 spans 14 amino acids. The V end was cut by 7 bases, the J end by 7 bases, with 22 bases between. The CDR3 region is CSAHKLTREGEAFF. The CDR3 nucleotides read TGCAGCGCCCATAAGCTGACCCGGGAGGGTGAAGCTTTCTTT.

In its sample, this clonotype is medium-sized. The genes are TRBV4-1 and TRBJ1-3; D is perhaps TRBD1 (5 bases). The germline V gene encodes CDR1 MGHRA and CDR2 YSYEKL. CDR3 length: 15 amino acids. The ends were cut back, 5 bases at V and 6 bases at J, with 17 bases in the middle. For the CDR3, the DNA is TGCGCCAGCAGCTCGCTTCCGGGACTTACAAACACCATATATTTT. Translated: CASSSLPGLTNTIYF.